A selection of T cell receptor beta chains follows, all from one sample in a study of neurological immune-mediated disorders. TCRdb re-analysed the 5' RACE reads in MiXCR, keeping a single row per CDR3 protein. The table records roughly 57,000 distinct CDR3 sequences, 6.5% to 8.5% of them present only once. The sequencing input was PBMCs. The origin of the receptors is a woman in her thirties or forties in good health. CDR3s leave out the opening cysteine and the closing phenylalanine or tryptophan. Fields, in order: D gene, J gene, V gene, CDR3 protein. The D gene is left open where the match is weak.

d_gene: TRBD1; j_gene: TRBJ1-2; v_gene: TRBV3-1; CDR3aa: ASSQGGQGGGWLGYGYT
d_gene: .; j_gene: TRBJ2-7; v_gene: TRBV7-2; CDR3aa: ASSLEGQYNEQY
d_gene: .; j_gene: TRBJ2-5; v_gene: TRBV7-8; CDR3aa: ASSSMMGRTQETQY
d_gene: .; j_gene: TRBJ2-1; v_gene: TRBV7-2; CDR3aa: ASSTAAGTLAVGGSYNEQF
d_gene: TRBD1; j_gene: TRBJ1-5; v_gene: TRBV5-5; CDR3aa: ASSPGTGPYSNQPQH
d_gene: TRBD1; j_gene: TRBJ2-5; v_gene: TRBV18; CDR3aa: ASSPRTGRETQY
d_gene: TRBD1; j_gene: TRBJ2-1; v_gene: TRBV4-1; CDR3aa: ASSQEFGGQGI
d_gene: .; j_gene: TRBJ2-1; v_gene: TRBV20-1; CDR3aa: SGEVRGEQF
d_gene: .; j_gene: TRBJ1-2; v_gene: TRBV7-3; CDR3aa: ASSSSPNYGYT
d_gene: .; j_gene: TRBJ2-5; v_gene: TRBV6-1; CDR3aa: ASLGVQETQY
d_gene: TRBD2; j_gene: TRBJ2-5; v_gene: TRBV6-5; CDR3aa: ASSQGLAQETQY
d_gene: TRBD1; j_gene: TRBJ1-6; v_gene: TRBV4-3; CDR3aa: ASSQVRTGEEPLH
d_gene: TRBD1; j_gene: TRBJ1-2; v_gene: TRBV7-6; CDR3aa: ASRPRTGPIGGYT
d_gene: TRBD1; j_gene: TRBJ2-1; v_gene: TRBV11-3; CDR3aa: ASSSDRVAYNEQF
d_gene: .; j_gene: TRBJ2-7; v_gene: TRBV5-1; CDR3aa: ASSFTGSVYEQY
d_gene: .; j_gene: TRBJ1-5; v_gene: TRBV20-1; CDR3aa: SARDFHSNSNQPQH
d_gene: .; j_gene: TRBJ1-1; v_gene: TRBV4-3; CDR3aa: ASSQDRTTEAF
d_gene: .; j_gene: TRBJ1-1; v_gene: TRBV6-2/TRBV6-3; CDR3aa: ASSYYRTALEAF
d_gene: TRBD1; j_gene: TRBJ2-1; v_gene: TRBV7-2; CDR3aa: ASSSGQGRHEQF
d_gene: TRBD2; j_gene: TRBJ2-3; v_gene: TRBV14; CDR3aa: ASSRSGRTDTQY
d_gene: .; j_gene: TRBJ1-6; v_gene: TRBV18; CDR3aa: ASSPATGDYNSPLH
d_gene: .; j_gene: TRBJ1-2; v_gene: TRBV20-1; CDR3aa: SASPTQAYGYT
d_gene: .; j_gene: TRBJ1-1; v_gene: TRBV9; CDR3aa: ASRPGLANTEAF
d_gene: TRBD1; j_gene: TRBJ2-7; v_gene: TRBV5-1; CDR3aa: ATKTEGTAYEQY
d_gene: TRBD2; j_gene: TRBJ2-2; v_gene: TRBV12-3/TRBV12-4; CDR3aa: ASSFRGVNTGELF
d_gene: TRBD2; j_gene: TRBJ2-2; v_gene: TRBV9; CDR3aa: ASSAYGGAGELF
d_gene: TRBD1; j_gene: TRBJ2-7; v_gene: TRBV5-1; CDR3aa: ASSPRTGFGYEQY
d_gene: .; j_gene: TRBJ2-7; v_gene: TRBV7-2; CDR3aa: ASNLSRGIGGGSTYEQY
d_gene: .; j_gene: TRBJ2-3; v_gene: TRBV10-3; CDR3aa: AIRGEYGTDTQY
d_gene: TRBD1; j_gene: TRBJ1-1; v_gene: TRBV10-3; CDR3aa: AISQGQANTEAF
d_gene: .; j_gene: TRBJ1-2; v_gene: TRBV4-2; CDR3aa: ASSQDGSGAGGYT
d_gene: .; j_gene: TRBJ2-2; v_gene: TRBV5-1; CDR3aa: ASSLSLAANTGELF
d_gene: .; j_gene: TRBJ1-3; v_gene: TRBV29-1; CDR3aa: SARRGTGGNTIY
d_gene: TRBD2; j_gene: TRBJ2-7; v_gene: TRBV6-5; CDR3aa: ASSYRLAGVHEQY
d_gene: .; j_gene: TRBJ1-2; v_gene: TRBV10-3; CDR3aa: AISEGQPYGYT
d_gene: .; j_gene: TRBJ1-4; v_gene: TRBV10-1; CDR3aa: ASSETTAATNEKLF
d_gene: .; j_gene: TRBJ1-1; v_gene: TRBV9; CDR3aa: ASSVTWGVNTEAF
d_gene: .; j_gene: TRBJ2-7; v_gene: TRBV15; CDR3aa: ATSRVRGSYEQY
d_gene: .; j_gene: TRBJ2-1; v_gene: TRBV4-1; CDR3aa: ASSQVQLNEQF
d_gene: TRBD1; j_gene: TRBJ2-7; v_gene: TRBV6-1; CDR3aa: AIGTGGWEQY
d_gene: .; j_gene: TRBJ2-7; v_gene: TRBV7-2; CDR3aa: ASSRAGGPYEQY
d_gene: TRBD2; j_gene: TRBJ2-1; v_gene: TRBV6-5; CDR3aa: ASKAAGLSYNEQF
d_gene: TRBD1; j_gene: TRBJ2-1; v_gene: TRBV29-1; CDR3aa: SVTRQGQDEQF
d_gene: .; j_gene: TRBJ1-2; v_gene: TRBV10-3; CDR3aa: AISGREGSDGYT
d_gene: .; j_gene: TRBJ2-2; v_gene: TRBV2; CDR3aa: ASSELQGNTGELF
d_gene: TRBD1; j_gene: TRBJ1-1; v_gene: TRBV6-5; CDR3aa: ASSYEGRGTEAF
d_gene: TRBD1; j_gene: TRBJ2-7; v_gene: TRBV5-1; CDR3aa: ASSPDRGGSEQY
d_gene: TRBD2; j_gene: TRBJ2-3; v_gene: TRBV4-1; CDR3aa: ASSQALGLAADTQY
d_gene: TRBD2; j_gene: TRBJ2-1; v_gene: TRBV14; CDR3aa: ASSQDRGRSYNEQF
d_gene: .; j_gene: TRBJ2-5; v_gene: TRBV12-3/TRBV12-4; CDR3aa: ASSPLIYRPQETQY
d_gene: TRBD2; j_gene: TRBJ2-3; v_gene: TRBV9; CDR3aa: ASSAPGTSGVTDTQY
d_gene: .; j_gene: TRBJ2-7; v_gene: TRBV29-1; CDR3aa: SVVDTYEQY